This T cell receptor (beta chain) was recovered during a study of blood T cell repertoires in COVID-19. The V end lost 0 bases, the J end lost 4 bases, and 9 bases lay between the germline ends. Germline V CDR1 and CDR2: LGHDT, YNNKEL (reference sequence). CDR3 length: 14 residues. Generated by immunoSEQ multiplex PCR, the TCRdb table keeps only in-frame clones and is missing some. The sample has approximately 75,000 clones, 86% seen once; the top ten hold about 6%. This TCR was sampled from a man at least 80 years old with COVID-19, enrolled during active disease. Sequenced: peripheral blood. The chain has TRBV3-1 (or the pseudogene TRBV3-2) and TRBJ1-1, with a weak D call TRBD1 (5 bases). This CDR3 is CASSQDKGLTEAFF. The CDR3 DNA is TGTGCCAGCAGCCAAGATAAGGGGCTCACTGAAGCTTTCTTT.